These 26 T cell receptor beta chains share one sample of origin, sequenced in a study of regulatory T cells in long-lasting Graves disease. Sequencing libraries for TCR beta were prepared with iRepertoire HTBI primers and Arm-PCR of CDR3 regions. TCRdb called the multiplex PCR reads again in MiXCR, with one record for every CDR3 protein. This sample has about 400,000 distinct CDR3 sequences; about 16% occur once, and the top ten carry around a fifth. The time point is: newly diagnosed GD, antithyroid drugs for less than 3 months. After RNA was extracted from PBMCs, the TCR library was made from it. Source: peripheral blood mononuclear cells (PBMCs), taken at new diagnosis, from a patient treated with antithyroid drugs. Every receptor here comes from a female donor with Graves disease.

Ten or more counts support this clonotype. This chain joins TRBV4-1 and TRBJ2-2; no firm D call. Germline loops: CDR1 MGHRA, CDR2 YSYEKL. The CDR3 covers 11 residues. The V end was cut by 6 bases, the J end by 5 bases, with 4 bases between. CDR3 coding DNA: TGCGCCAGCAGGACGACCGGGGAGCTGTTTTTT. It is translated as CASRTTGELFF.

The rearrangement links TRBV7-6 to TRBJ2-3, with 11 bases matching TRBD2. V shed 1 base, J shed 2 bases, and the junction held 11 bases outside the gene matches. From germline, CDR1 is SGHVS and CDR2 FNYEAQ. This CDR3 spans 19 amino acids. The CDR3 sequence: CASSLGPLRSGGATDTQYF. CDR3 nucleotides: TGTGCCAGCAGCTTAGGCCCCCTTCGTAGCGGGGGGGCCACAGATACGCAGTATTTT.

V usage is TRBV6-2 or TRBV6-3 and J usage is TRBJ1-4, with D possibly TRBD1 on 5 matching bases. V dropped 2 bases and J dropped 2 bases, with 15 bases sitting between them. This CDR3 is built from 17 residues. CDR1 MNHEY and CDR2 SVGEGT come from the germline V gene. CDR3 in DNA: TGTGCCAGCAGTTACGCGGGCCCAGACAGTACTAATGAAAAACTGTTTTTT. This sequence encodes CASSYAGPDSTNEKLFF.

This clonotype was seen at least ten times. The J gene is TRBJ2-3, the V gene TRBV2, with D perhaps matching TRBD1 (5 bases). This CDR3 is 14 amino acids long. CDR1 and CDR2 from the germline V gene are SNHLY and FYNNEI. V was trimmed by 6 bases and J by 4 bases, leaving 14 bases between them. This CDR3 reads CASSGQGNPDTQYF. In DNA, the CDR3 is TGTGCCAGCAGCGGCCAGGGTAACCCAGATACGCAGTATTTT.

In its sample, this clonotype was seen a few times. The chain combines TRBV7-2 with TRBJ2-1; 8 nucleotides line up with TRBD2. Losses at the gene ends were 1 base for V and 1 base for J; bases not matched to a gene: 6. The germline V gene has CDR1 SGHTA and CDR2 FQGNSA. The CDR3 is 17 amino acids. CDR3 residues: CASSLVVRGGSYNEQFF. The CDR3 DNA is TGTGCCAGCAGCTTAGTGGTCCGGGGGGGATCCTACAATGAGCAGTTCTTC.

This clonotype occurred a few times. The chain is built from TRBV19 and TRBJ1-5; D ambiguous. Germline CDR1 LNHDA, CDR2 SQIVND (reference sequence). CDR3 length equals 14 residues. V dropped 5 bases and J dropped 3 bases, with 11 bases sitting between them. CDR3 region: CASSPSASNQPQHF. The DNA of the CDR3 is TGTGCCAGTAGTCCGTCAGCCTCCAATCAGCCCCAGCATTTT.

For this clonotype: A far larger clone is just one base off, so this is likely a read error. The gene calls are TRBV6-2 or TRBV6-3 and TRBJ2-5; TRBD2 aligns across 11 bases. Germline V lookup: CDR1 MNHEY, CDR2 SVGEGT. The CDR3 totals 15 residues. CDR3 amino acids: CAGSEVSSGRETQYF. The CDR3 region has the DNA TGTGCCGGCAGTGAAGTGTCTAGCGGGAGGGAGACCCAGTACTTC.

This clonotype was detected ten times or more. The chain has TRBV27 and TRBJ1-2; tentative D call: TRBD1 (5 bases). Germline V gene sequence: CDR1 MNHEY, CDR2 SMNVEV (reference sequence). The CDR3 covers 13 residues. The ends were cut back, 3 bases at V and 8 bases at J, with 13 bases in the middle. The CDR3: CASSLGGLRGYTF. The DNA of the CDR3 is TGTGCCAGCAGTTTGGGGGGACTGAGGGGCTACACCTTC.

This clonotype was observed at least ten times. The chain recombines TRBV27 with TRBJ2-3, with 10 bases aligning to TRBD2. This CDR3 contains 15 residues. Trimming at V came to 5 bases and at J to 5 bases, leaving 7 bases not matched to a gene. The germline V gene has CDR1 MNHEY and CDR2 SMNVEV (reference sequence). CDR3 sequence reads: CASSRAGGPGDTQYF. CDR3 DNA sequence: TGTGCCAGCAGTAGAGCGGGAGGGCCAGGAGATACGCAGTATTTT.

This clonotype occurred many times. The chain links TRBV27 to TRBJ2-3, with D possibly matching TRBD2 (6 bases). This CDR3 is 14 amino acids long. Germline V gives CDR1 MNHEY, CDR2 SMNVEV (reference sequence). Trimming removed 6 bases at V and 0 bases at J, with 10 bases between. The CDR3 DNA is TGTGCCAGCAGAGGGACTCCTAGCACAGATACGCAGTATTTT. Translating gives CASRGTPSTDTQYF.

This clonotype was found many times. The rearrangement uses TRBV7-9 and TRBJ2-7; possible D gene TRBD2, 6 bases. V lost 4 bases and J 0 bases, leaving 10 bases between the germline ends. The CDR3 spans 14 residues. The germline V gene encodes CDR1 SEHNR and CDR2 FQNEAQ (reference sequence). The CDR3 here is CASSSPTSSYEQYF. DNA of the CDR3: TGTGCCAGCAGCTCTCCGACTAGCTCCTACGAGCAGTACTTC.

Ten or more counts support this clonotype. V and J are TRBV11-3 and TRBJ2-2; weak D call: TRBD2 (6 bases). Trimming shortened V by 7 bases and J by 0 bases, and 12 bases separated the two germline ends. Germline V CDR1 and CDR2: SGHNT, YENEEA. This CDR3 region has 15 residues. The DNA for the CDR3 is TGTGCCAGCACCCCCGGGGGAGCGAACACCGGGGAGCTGTTTTTT. This translates into CASTPGGANTGELFF.

This chain connects TRBV5-4 to TRBJ2-2; D not resolved. Trimming pared 4 bases from V and 0 bases from J, leaving 16 bases between. The CDR3 loop spans 17 amino acids. Germline V gives CDR1 SGHNT, CDR2 YYREEE (reference sequence). The CDR3 here is CASSANLGPTNTGELFF. In nucleotides, the CDR3 is TGTGCCAGCAGCGCAAATTTAGGCCCCACGAACACCGGGGAGCTGTTTTTT.

This clonotype was observed at least ten times. The chain links TRBV4-1 to TRBJ2-1; 8 bases match TRBD2. Germline V gene lookup returns CDR1 MGHRA and CDR2 YSYEKL. V was clipped by 1 base and J by 2 bases; unmatched bases: 7. The CDR3 extends over 17 amino acids. As DNA, the CDR3 is TGCGCCAGCAGCCAAGTCGATATGGGACTAGCCTACAATGAGCAGTTCTTC. Translation gives CASSQVDMGLAYNEQFF.

This clonotype was recorded a few times. The chain couples TRBV6-2 or TRBV6-3 to TRBJ2-3, with TRBD2 matching 10 bases. In germline, CDR1 is MNHEY, CDR2 SVGEGT. The CDR3 length is 16 residues. With 5 bases clipped from V and 7 bases from J, the junction kept 12 bases outside the gene matches. For the CDR3, the DNA is TGTGCCAGCAGTCACCCGAAGCAGCGGGGGGGTCATACGCAGTATTTT. Translating gives CASSHPKQRGGHTQYF.

Worth noting for this clonotype: A far larger clone differs by one base, so this is likely a read error. The chain recombines TRBV7-2 with TRBJ2-2; possibly TRBD2 for D (6 bases). Germline V CDR1 and CDR2: SGHTA, FQGNSA. This CDR3 comprises 18 residues. V shed 7 bases and J shed 0 bases, with 21 bases lying between them. The CDR3 protein is CASNTWLTGGANTGELFF. In DNA, the CDR3 is TGTGCCAGCAACACATGGCTGACGGGCGGGGCGAACACCGGGGAGCTGTTTTTT.

Concerning this clonotype: A much larger clonotype is one base distant, so this may be a read error. The chain employs TRBV27 and TRBJ1-2; 10 nucleotides line up with TRBD1. V was clipped by 6 bases and J by 8 bases; unmatched bases: 18. Germline V gene sequence: CDR1 MNHEY, CDR2 SMNVEV (reference sequence). The CDR3 is made up of 17 amino acids. The CDR3 sequence is CASSDKHGTGELGGYTF. The CDR3 DNA sequence: TGTGCCAGCAGCGATAAACATGGGACAGGGGAGTTAGGCGGCTACACCTTC.

At least ten counts were recorded for this clonotype. The CDR3 region has the DNA TGTGCCAGCAGTTTATTGGGACAGGGGTACACTGAAGCTTTCTTT. Residues: CASSLLGQGYTEAFF. This chain joins TRBV6-5 and TRBJ1-1, with 10 bases lining up with TRBD1. From germline, CDR1 is MNHEY and CDR2 SVGAGI. With V trimmed by 4 bases and J by 3 bases, 5 bases remained unmatched. The CDR3 length is 15 residues.

This clonotype occurred many times. The chain recombines TRBV30 with TRBJ2-5; D is uncertain. Germline lookup yields CDR1 GTSNPN and CDR2 SVGIG (reference sequence). V gave up 0 bases and J gave up 1 base, with 6 bases separating them. This CDR3 contains 13 residues. The CDR3 here is CAWSVGLQETQYF. The CDR3 coding sequence is TGTGCCTGGAGTGTAGGTCTCCAAGAGACCCAGTACTTC.

This clonotype occurred many times. The rearrangement links TRBV24-1 to TRBJ2-3; 14 bases map to TRBD2. This CDR3 spans 16 amino acids. CDR1 and CDR2 (germline): KGHDR, SFDVKD. The ends lost 6 bases at V and 4 bases at J; junction bases unmatched: 5. The chain's CDR3 is CATSPGLAGVADTQYF. CDR3 nucleotides: TGTGCCACCAGTCCGGGACTAGCGGGAGTGGCAGATACGCAGTATTTT.

This clonotype was recorded many times. The chain combines TRBV12-3 or TRBV12-4 with TRBJ1-6, with 10 bases matching TRBD1. The CDR3 loop spans 15 amino acids. Trimming at V came to 7 bases and at J to 10 bases, leaving 10 bases not matched to a gene. The CDR3 region is CASTLPMTGGSPLHF. DNA of the CDR3: TGTGCCAGCACCCTCCCGATGACAGGGGGCTCACCCCTCCACTTT.

Many counts were recorded for this clonotype. The V and J genes are TRBV30 and TRBJ1-1; D possibly corresponds to TRBD1 (6 bases). V was cut by 6 bases and J by 4 bases, with 18 bases left in between. This CDR3 comprises 14 residues. Germline V CDR1 and CDR2: GTSNPN, SVGIG (reference sequence). The chain's CDR3 is CACPPSGAGTEAFF. CDR3 nucleotide sequence: TGTGCCTGTCCCCCGTCGGGGGCCGGCACTGAAGCTTTCTTT. Combining the CDR3 with reference TRBV30 and TRBJ1-1 gives the whole variable domain SQTIHQWPATLVQPVGSPLSLECTVEGTSNPNLYWYRQAAGRGLQLLFYSVGIGQISSEVPQNLSASRPQDRQFILSSKKLLLSDSGFYLCACPPSGAGTEAFFGQGTRLTVV.

This clonotype appeared many times. The rearrangement links TRBV29-1 to TRBJ2-5; D is possibly TRBD1 (10 bases). The CDR3 runs 14 residues. V dropped 6 bases and J dropped 6 bases, with 20 bases sitting between them. Germline V gives CDR1 SQVTM, CDR2 ANQGSEA. The CDR3 loop is CSVDRGTSSKTQYF. CDR3 in DNA: TGCAGCGTGGACAGGGGGACTAGCAGCAAGACCCAGTACTTC.

This clonotype was found a few times. The chain is built from TRBV28 and TRBJ1-5; D possibly corresponds to TRBD1 (6 bases). CDR1 MDHEN and CDR2 SYDVKM come from the germline V gene. The CDR3 length is 13 residues. Written as DNA, the CDR3 is TGTGCTTCCGGGACAATTAGCAATCAGCCCCAGCATTTT. Translating gives CASGTISNQPQHF.

CDR3 sequence (DNA): TGTGCCAGCAGTTTTGACAGGGGTAGCAATCAGCCCCAGCATTTT. This codes for CASSFDRGSNQPQHF. This chain links TRBV12-3 or TRBV12-4 with TRBJ1-5, with 8 bases lining up with TRBD1. V was pared by 3 bases and J by 0 bases, with 1 base of the junction left unmatched. This CDR3 contains 15 residues.

In this sample, this clonotype turned up many times. The gene calls are TRBV7-9 and TRBJ2-1; possibly TRBD2 for D (5 bases). CDR3 size: 14 residues. Germline V gene sequence: CDR1 SEHNR, CDR2 FQNEAQ (reference sequence). V was trimmed by 5 bases and J by 5 bases, leaving 13 bases between them. The CDR3 DNA reads as TGTGCCAGCAGCCTAGACGCCGGGGACAATGAGCAGTTCTTC. It is translated as CASSLDAGDNEQFF.